Sequencing of this T cell receptor (beta chain) was carried out in a study of early T cells in non-severe SARS-CoV-2 infection. Across the whole study: Sequencing used unsorted whole-blood bulk RNA, so chains lack pairing. The study's findings and limits: There was a bias toward anti-spike CD8 responses in VDJdb matching, which missed private and CD4 specificities.

This clonotype appeared many times. No antigen is known for it. Attached unique molecular identifiers marked individual cDNA molecules. TCRdb called the 5' RACE reads again in MiXCR, with one record for every CDR3 protein. The repertoire holds about 50,000 distinct CDR3 sequences, with approximately 10% as singletons. The CDR3 extends over 17 amino acids. CDR1 and CDR2 from the germline V gene are LGHNA and YNFKEQ. Trimming left V 4 bases short and J 2 bases short, with 18 bases between. The source of this sequence is an adult who was a healthcare worker with PCR-confirmed SARS-CoV-2 infection or an uninfected control (not recorded which). What was sequenced was whole blood. The chain joins TRBV4-2 to TRBJ2-1; D is possibly TRBD1 (7 bases). CDR3 sequence (DNA): TGTGCCAGCAGCCCGCAGGGGGTAGTAGCGGCCTACAATGAGCAGTTCTTC. Its protein is CASSPQGVVAAYNEQFF.